This entry lists 2 T cell receptor beta chains sequenced from one sample in a study of cytomegalovirus exposure and HLA in healthy donors (dated by TCRdb to 2016 to 2017). The library was built by means of the immunoSEQ multiplex PCR assay. A mixture of 60 forward primers for TCR Vbeta segments and 13 reverse primers for TCR Jbeta segments was used in the multiplex PCR. In its TCRdb copy, this immuneACCESS table keeps in-frame sequences only and misses some clones. Where compared with another copy, unresolved V genes explain less than half of these, and the others have no known cause. Here the sample has approximately 100,000 clones; around two thirds occur a single time. The top ten clonotypes cover 2.6% of the sample. Sequencing input: PBMCs. These TCRs come from a man in his fifties in good health and CMV-seropositive.

The chain joins TRBV13 to TRBJ2-1; D is possibly TRBD2 (6 bases). The CDR3 runs to 15 residues. Looked up from germline, CDR1 is PRHDT and CDR2 is FYEKMQ (reference sequence). Trimming stripped 3 bases from V and 8 bases from J, with 17 bases between. DNA of the CDR3: TGTGCCAGCAGCTTCCGGGCTAGCGAAATCGATGAGCAGTTCTTC. Translating it yields CASSFRASEIDEQFF.

This clone occurred a few times. This sequence joins TRBV18 and TRBJ2-6; D remains ambiguous. This CDR3 spans 15 amino acids. Germline V gene data show CDR1 as KGHSH and CDR2 as LQKENI. Trimming shortened V by 5 bases and J by 4 bases, and 12 bases separated the two germline ends. CDR3 nucleotide sequence: TGTGCCAGCTCAAGTACGACAATGGGGGCCAACGTCCTGACTTTC. This sequence encodes CASSSTTMGANVLTF.